The table lists the clone carrying this TCR beta chain with a count of one. These data are taken from a study of OX40 agonist ivuxolimab in advanced cancers. Assay: immunoSEQ multiplex PCR; the TCRdb copy retains only in-frame clones and omits some. This sample yields 95,000 to 150,000 clones, of which just under 95% are seen a single time; 0.15% to 0.17% belongs to the top ten. The CDR3 totals 16 residues. The germline V gene encodes CDR1 LNHNV and CDR2 YYDKDF (reference sequence). V lost 1 base to trimming and J lost 9 bases, with 16 bases between them. This rearrangement joins TRBV15 to TRBJ1-6, with no clear D. The TCR comes from an adult with an advanced solid tumor such as melanoma, head and neck, liver or kidney cancer. Sequences were derived from CD4+ or CD8+ T cells sorted from blood, sampled in a trial of the OX40 agonist ivuxolimab. The CDR3, as DNA: TGTGCCACCAGCAGAGCGGTGGCGGGGTTCGGTTCACCCCTCCACTTT. It codes for CATSRAVAGFGSPLHF.